This TCR beta chain appears in the sequencing data of a study of T cells in Graves' hyperthyroidism and ophthalmopathy. Each ophthalmopathy patient scored at least 3 on the Clinical Activity Score and at least 4 on NOSPECS grade, with duration under 3 months. Each diagnosis drew on symptoms, thyroxine, TRAb, thyroid ultrasound and orbital computed tomography findings. In the case of this clonotype: What it recognizes is unknown.

Notes on the study in general: By a 13 V-J model, ophthalmopathy was set apart from stable hyperthyroidism. The blood repertoire included most of the expanded thyroid clonotypes above 0.001.

Researchers took RNA transcripts and amplified the TCR beta CDR3 regions from them. The HTBI primer set was used in a first-round RT-PCR of the TCR CDR3. Each CDR3 protein is one row after TCRdb ran MiXCR on the multiplex PCR reads. The sample carries around 620,000 distinct CDR3 sequences, 13% to 15% recorded once. V trimming: 5 bases; J trimming: 3 bases; junction bases outside the gene matches: 5. The CDR3 spans 13 residues. Looked up from germline, CDR1 is GTSNPN and CDR2 is SVGIG (reference sequence). The TCR comes from a woman aged 18-35 years with Graves' ophthalmopathy. The sequencing sample was made of blood. The J gene is TRBJ2-3, the V gene TRBV30; 7 bases fit TRBD2. This CDR3 reads CAWVDGGTDTQYF. The CDR3 DNA is TGTGCCTGGGTTGACGGGGGGACAGATACGCAGTATTTT. Full variable domain (rest looked up from reference TRBV30 and TRBJ2-3): SQTIHQWPATLVQPVGSPLSLECTVEGTSNPNLYWYRQAAGRGLQLLFYSVGIGQISSEVPQNLSASRPQDRQFILSSKKLLLSDSGFYLCAWVDGGTDTQYFGPGTRLTVL.